This is a list of T cell receptor beta chains from one sample in a study of T cells in Graves' hyperthyroidism and ophthalmopathy. TCRdb re-derived calls from the multiplex PCR reads in MiXCR, one entry per CDR3 protein. In the table there are some 800,000 distinct CDR3 sequences, 38% of which are singletons. Sample: blood. These TCRs come from a man aged 18 to 30 with Graves' hyperthyroidism. The CDR3 runs from the conserved cysteine through the conserved F or W. Each record gives: CDR3 DNA, CDR3 protein, CDR3 length, clone size, D gene, V gene, J gene. The D gene is left open where the match is weak. Clone size is shown for a subset of rows, as once, few, many or a class of expanded clone.

TGTGCCAGCAGCTACCGGGGAATCGGTACTGAAGCTTTCTTT	CASSYRGIGTEAFF	14	few	.	TRBV9	TRBJ1-1
TGTGCCAGCAATGTGGGGGGGAAGACTGAAGCTTTCTTT	CASNVGGKTEAFF	13	.	.	TRBV9	TRBJ1-1
TGCAGTGCTAACAGCAGTAGGGTTTCTAACACTGAAGCTTTCTTT	CSANSSRVSNTEAFF	15	.	.	TRBV20-1	TRBJ1-1
TGTGCCAGCAGCGCTCAGGGGTGGACTGAAGCTTTCTTT	CASSAQGWTEAFF	13	many	.	TRBV7-3	TRBJ1-1
TGTGCCAGCAGCTTGCCAGGGCGCGCAGGGGAGACCCAGTACTTC	CASSLPGRAGETQYF	15	few	.	TRBV5-6	TRBJ2-5
TGCGCCAGCAGCCAAGTCGGGACTAGCGGCTGGGGGCAGTACTTC	CASSQVGTSGWGQYF	15	.	TRBD2	TRBV4-1	TRBJ2-7
TGCAGCATGGGGATATTGGGGGTCCAAGAGACCCAGTACTTC	CSMGILGVQETQYF	14	.	.	TRBV29-1	TRBJ2-5
TGTGCCACCAGCAGAGATCAGGGGGCGGCTGGAAACACCATATATTTT	CATSRDQGAAGNTIYF	16	.	TRBD1	TRBV15	TRBJ1-3
TGCGCCAGCAGCCCCTACGGGACAGAGGACTACGAGCAGTACTTC	CASSPYGTEDYEQYF	15	.	TRBD1	TRBV5-1	TRBJ2-7
TGCGCCAGCAGTGAAGGACAGGGTATCCCTAGAGCTTTCTTT	CASSEGQGIPRAFF	14	many	TRBD1	TRBV10-2	TRBJ1-1
TGTGCCAGCAGCTTAGCAGGGTTCCCTGAAGCTTTCTTT	CASSLAGFPEAFF	13	many	.	TRBV7-6	TRBJ1-1
TGTGCCAGCAGCTTAGTAGCGGGAGACACCGGGGAGCTGTTTTTT	CASSLVAGDTGELFF	15	many	TRBD2	TRBV7-9	TRBJ2-2
TGCAGTGCTAGAAGGGTCGAATCACCCCTCCACTTT	CSARRVESPLHF	12	many	.	TRBV20-1	TRBJ1-6
TGCAGTGCTATAGGGGGCCAAGAGACCCAGTACTTC	CSAIGGQETQYF	12	many	.	TRBV20-1	TRBJ2-5
TGCAGTGCTAGGGGCGGCGGGACGGTAAACACCGGGGAGCTGTTTTTT	CSARGGGTVNTGELFF	16	few	.	TRBV20-1	TRBJ2-2
TGTGCCAGTAGTGGGGCACGCCACTACGAGCAGTACTTC	CASSGARHYEQYF	13	many	.	TRBV19	TRBJ2-7
TGTGCCAGCAGTGCGACAGGGGAAGCTGGAAACACCATATATTTT	CASSATGEAGNTIYF	15	many	TRBD1	TRBV2	TRBJ1-3
TGTGCCAGCAGTGAAGCGCTGAGTGAAGCTTTCTTT	CASSEALSEAFF	12	many	.	TRBV2	TRBJ1-1
TGTGCCACCAGCAGAGCGATAGACGGCAACACTGAAGCTTTCTTT	CATSRAIDGNTEAFF	15	many	.	TRBV15	TRBJ1-1
TGTGCCAGCAGCTCAGTCGCGGGATATGGAAAGCATTTT	CASSSVAGYGKHF	13	once	.	TRBV7-2	TRBJ1-5
TGTGCCAGCAGTCCGGGACAGAAGTACCAAGAGACCCAGTACTTC	CASSPGQKYQETQYF	15	.	TRBD1	TRBV12-3/TRBV12-4	TRBJ2-5
TGTGCCAGCAGTTTAGGGAACCTCCTGGATCAGCCCCAGCATTTT	CASSLGNLLDQPQHF	15	few	.	TRBV7-9	TRBJ1-5
TGTGCCAGCAGTAGGGGAGGGGTTGCGAACGAGCAGTACTTC	CASSRGGVANEQYF	14	.	TRBD2	TRBV2	TRBJ2-7
TGTGCCAGCAGTGAAGTAGGACTAGGCTTAGAGCAGTACTTC	CASSEVGLGLEQYF	14	many	TRBD2	TRBV2	TRBJ2-7
TGCGCCAGCAGCCAAGAACGGACAGCCGGGAATTCACCCCTCCACTTT	CASSQERTAGNSPLHF	16	few	.	TRBV4-1	TRBJ1-6
TGTGCCAGCAGTGAAAGACAGGGTCATCAGCCCCAGCATTTT	CASSERQGHQPQHF	14	.	TRBD1	TRBV2	TRBJ1-5
TGTGCCATCAACCGACAGGGCACAGATACGCAGTATTTT	CAINRQGTDTQYF	13	.	.	TRBV10-3	TRBJ2-3